This T cell receptor beta chain is drawn from a study of blood T cell repertoires in COVID-19. Turning to the study itself: Sites in the United States, Italy and Spain provided acute and convalescent COVID-19 samples.

The Seattle patients joined while their infection was active and were tracked longitudinally afterward. This CDR3 has 20 amino acids. Trimming took 5 bases from V and 5 from J, leaving 33 bases between them. Germline CDR1 reads MNHEY; CDR2 reads SMNVEV (reference sequence). This clone was observed a single time. Source study methods: Nucleated cell number was recorded as an estimate derived from reference gene primer amplification. Only in-frame clones appear in the TCRdb table, and some are missing; sequencing was by immunoSEQ multiplex PCR. V and J calls and clone size come straight from that table; D and trimming were deduced from the DNA. There are 150,000 to 200,000 clones in the sample; around 84% occur only once, and roughly 15% lies in the top ten.

This chain joins TRBV27 and TRBJ2-5, with D possibly TRBD2 on 7 matching bases. The TCR originated in a woman between 65 and 79 years old with COVID-19, enrolled during active disease. The sample taken for sequencing was peripheral blood. The CDR3 region has the DNA TGTGCCAGCAGTCTTTCACCCCCGGCCCCATGGGGGGGCTCAGAGGAGACCCAGTACTTC. Its protein product is CASSLSPPAPWGGSEETQYF.